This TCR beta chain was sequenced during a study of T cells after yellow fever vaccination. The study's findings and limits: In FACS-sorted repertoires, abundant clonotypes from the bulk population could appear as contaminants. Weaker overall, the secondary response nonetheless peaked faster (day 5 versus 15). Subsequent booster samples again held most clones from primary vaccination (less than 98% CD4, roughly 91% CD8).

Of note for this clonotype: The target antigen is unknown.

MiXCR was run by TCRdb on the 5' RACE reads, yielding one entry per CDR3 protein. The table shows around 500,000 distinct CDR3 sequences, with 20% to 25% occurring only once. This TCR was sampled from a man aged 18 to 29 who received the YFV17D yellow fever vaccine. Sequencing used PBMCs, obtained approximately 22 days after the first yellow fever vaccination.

The CDR3 here is CASRRTGGLWNTEAFF. CDR3 DNA sequence: TGCGCCAGCAGAAGAACAGGGGGTTTATGGAACACTGAAGCTTTCTTT. The V and J genes are TRBV5-1 and TRBJ1-1; TRBD1 matches at 8 bases. Germline V gene sequence: CDR1 SGHRS, CDR2 YFSETQ. This CDR3 contains 16 residues. V lost 5 bases, J lost 1 base, and 10 bases stayed unmatched.